Following are 13 T cell receptor beta chains from one sample sequenced in a study of OX40 agonist ivuxolimab in advanced cancers. Profiling relied on immunoSEQ multiplex PCR, and the TCRdb table lists in-frame clones only, not all of them. The sample consists of roughly 20,000 clones, about 86% of them appearing once. Sample: CD4+ or CD8+ T cells sorted from blood, taken in a trial of the OX40 agonist ivuxolimab. Receptors were obtained from an adult with an advanced solid tumor such as melanoma, head and neck, liver or kidney cancer.

This chain joins TRBV19 and TRBJ1-1, with unresolved D. Per the germline V gene, CDR1 is LNHDA and CDR2 is SQIVND (reference sequence). V dropped 1 base and J dropped 4 bases, with 13 bases sitting between them. The CDR3 runs to 15 residues. The CDR3 reads CASSIVERRSTEAFF. In nucleotides, the CDR3 is TGTGCCAGTAGTATAGTGGAGCGAAGGAGCACTGAAGCTTTCTTT.

This chain uses TRBV19 with TRBJ2-5; TRBD1 aligns across 7 bases. The V segment lost 3 bases and the J segment 2 bases; nucleotides outside the gene matches: 3. The CDR3 spans 14 residues. Germline CDR1 reads LNHDA; CDR2 reads SQIVND (reference sequence). The CDR3 loop reads CASSITGAQETQYF. The CDR3 DNA is TGTGCCAGTAGTATCACAGGGGCGCAAGAGACCCAGTACTTC. Complete variable domain (other parts from reference TRBV19 and TRBJ2-5): DGGITQSPKYLFRKEGQNVTLSCEQNLNHDAMYWYRQDPGQGLRLIYYSQIVNDFQKGDIAEGYSVSREKKESFPLTVTSAQKNPTAFYLCASSITGAQETQYFGPGTRLLVL.

The chain joins TRBV6-5 to TRBJ1-2, with 10 bases fitting TRBD1. In germline, CDR1 is MNHEY, CDR2 SVGAGI. V dropped 6 bases and J dropped 4; count of bases not matched to a gene: 8. The length of the CDR3 is 15 residues. The CDR3 loop is CASSSDRGRVYGYTF. For the CDR3, the DNA is TGTGCCAGCAGCTCCGACAGGGGGCGCGTCTATGGCTACACCTTC.

This rearrangement joins TRBV27 to TRBJ1-2; D gene uncertain. CDR1 and CDR2 (germline): MNHEY, SMNVEV (reference sequence). The V and J ends lost 6 bases and 5 bases respectively, with 7 bases between them. This CDR3 is 11 amino acids long. The CDR3 nucleotides are TGTGCCAGCAGGACCTCGTATGGCTACACCTTC. This codes for CASRTSYGYTF.

V gene TRBV6-4 combines with J gene TRBJ2-7, with D perhaps being TRBD1 or TRBD2 (5 bases each). Trimming took 4 bases from V and 3 from J, leaving 13 bases between them. The CDR3 consists of 14 residues. The germline CDR1 and CDR2 sequences are MRHNA and SNTAGT. The CDR3 sequence: CASSAEGGGYEQYF. DNA of the CDR3: TGTGCCAGCAGTGCTGAGGGTGGGGGCTACGAGCAGTACTTC.

This chain's CDR3 is CASYAEGPSTDTQYF. The CDR3 coding sequence is TGTGCCAGCTACGCCGAGGGGCCTAGCACAGATACGCAGTATTTT. J is TRBJ2-3 and V is TRBV18; D tentatively reads TRBD1 or TRBD2 (5 bases each). Germline V gene sequence: CDR1 KGHSH, CDR2 LQKENI. This CDR3 has 15 amino acids. The V end lost 7 bases, the J end lost 0 bases, and 14 bases lay between the germline ends.

This clone was seen a single time. The V and J genes are TRBV27 and TRBJ2-3; no definite D call. Trimming shortened V by 7 bases and J by 5 bases, and 7 bases separated the two germline ends. The germline CDR1 and CDR2 sequences are MNHEY and SMNVEV (reference sequence). CDR3 size: 11 residues. DNA for the CDR3: TGTGCCAGCAAGAGAGGAGATACGCAGTATTTT. Protein: CASKRGDTQYF.

Only a few counts were recorded for this clone. This sequence joins TRBV7-2 and TRBJ1-6; the D gene is possibly TRBD1 (5 bases). The CDR3 runs 15 residues. The V gene lost 5 bases and the J gene lost 7 bases, with 15 bases spanning the gap. CDR1 SGHTA and CDR2 FQGNSA come from the germline V gene. The chain's CDR3 is CASSLQGLHNSPLHF. DNA of the CDR3: TGTGCCAGCAGCCTTCAGGGCCTCCACAATTCACCCCTCCACTTT.

The chain uses TRBV9 and TRBJ1-1, with D maybe TRBD1 (6 bases). The germline gives CDR1 SGDLS, CDR2 YYNGEE. This CDR3 is built from 14 residues. Trimming cost V 7 bases and J 6 bases, with 19 bases left between them. The CDR3 protein is CASAEGVSPSEAFF. CDR3 DNA sequence: TGTGCCAGCGCCGAGGGGGTGAGCCCTTCTGAAGCTTTCTTT.

This sequence joins TRBV7-8 and TRBJ2-7; D is perhaps TRBD2 (6 bases). CDR3 length equals 14 residues. The germline gives CDR1 SGHVS, CDR2 FQNEAQ. The ends were cut back, 2 bases at V and 5 bases at J, with 13 bases in the middle. The chain's CDR3 is CASSLTGTSHEQYF. In DNA, the CDR3 is TGTGCCAGCAGCTTAACGGGGACTTCCCACGAGCAGTACTTC.

The chain employs TRBV6-1 and TRBJ2-2, with D possibly TRBD1 on 5 matching bases. The germline V gene encodes CDR1 MNHNS and CDR2 SASEGT. The CDR3 has 13 amino acids. V lost 5 bases to trimming and J lost 12 bases, with 16 bases between them. CDR3 protein: CASSSPGNPKLFF. CDR3 sequence (DNA): TGTGCCAGCAGTTCCCCAGGGAACCCTAAGCTGTTTTTT.

This rearrangement joins TRBV7-6 to TRBJ2-7, with TRBD1 matching over 8 bases. Germline CDR1 reads SGHVS; CDR2 reads FNYEAQ. The V segment lost 1 base and the J segment 6 bases; nucleotides outside the gene matches: 8. The CDR3 is made up of 15 amino acids. The CDR3 sequence is CASSLGNQGAGEQYF. In DNA form, the CDR3 reads TGTGCCAGCAGCTTAGGAAACCAGGGGGCGGGCGAGCAGTACTTC.

V usage is TRBV19 and J usage is TRBJ2-1; D remains unclear. The germline V gene encodes CDR1 LNHDA and CDR2 SQIVND (reference sequence). Trimming left V 5 bases short and J 0 bases short, with 17 bases between. The CDR3 is made up of 17 amino acids. In nucleotides, the CDR3 is TGTGCCAGTAGTCGGGCGTTGGGCGGTAGCTCCTACAATGAGCAGTTCTTC. This sequence encodes CASSRALGGSSYNEQFF.